This TCR beta chain is from a study of beta chain features in type 1 diabetes. Study observations and caveats: Reads derived from cDNA could over-represent cells showing high TCR expression. Any HLA type influence on TCRB rearrangement was left unresolved here. People with Type 1 diabetes carried modestly yet significantly shorter TCRB CDR3s in all four CD4+ subsets.

About this clone: Its specificity is unknown.

Investigators reverse transcribed all isolated RNA, so they sequenced expressed TCRB transcripts. This table comes from immunoSEQ multiplex PCR, and its TCRdb copy is limited to in-frame clones, with some not included. The table lists 630,000 or so clones, more than 12% of them singletons. This clonotype originated in a man between 18 and 29 years old with type 1 diabetes. Material for sequencing was naive CD4+ T cells from blood.

CDR3 nucleotides: TGTGCCAGCAGTCCCCTCAGACAGGCCCTCCAAGAGACCCAGTACTTC. Protein sequence: CASSPLRQALQETQYF. The V gene is TRBV28, the J gene TRBJ2-5; possibly TRBD1 for D (6 bases). Looked up from germline, CDR1 is MDHEN and CDR2 is SYDVKM. CDR3 size: 16 residues. Trimming took off 5 bases at V and 1 base at J, with 17 bases between the two ends. Looking up the rest from reference TRBV28 and TRBJ2-5 gives the full variable domain: DVKVTQSSRYLVKRTGEKVFLECVQDMDHENMFWYRQDPGLGLRLIYFSYDVKMKEKGDIPEGYSVSREKKERFSLILESASTNQTSMYLCASSPLRQALQETQYFGPGTRLLVL.